The next 31 T cell receptor beta chains were all read from a single sample in a study of blood T cell repertoires in COVID-19. Only in-frame clones appear in the TCRdb table, and some are missing; sequencing was by immunoSEQ multiplex PCR. The sample comprises some 52,000 clones, approximately 89% of which are singletons, and roughly 5% rests with the top ten. The sample consisted of peripheral blood. The source is a man in his sixties with active COVID-19.

The V and J genes are TRBV27 and TRBJ2-7; D is unresolved. The V and J ends lost 2 bases and 3 bases respectively, with 17 bases between them. From germline, CDR1 is MNHEY and CDR2 SMNVEV (reference sequence). This CDR3 contains 16 residues. The CDR3 spells CASSLLPGRQDYEQYF. The CDR3 DNA follows: TGTGCCAGCAGTTTACTGCCCGGTAGACAAGACTACGAGCAGTACTTC.

This chain uses TRBV10-3 with TRBJ2-5; TRBD2 matches 14 bases. CDR3 length: 19 amino acids. With V trimmed by 2 bases and J by 2 bases, 10 bases remained unmatched. Germline V gene lookup returns CDR1 ENHRY and CDR2 SYGVKD. Here the CDR3 DNA reads TGTGCCATCAGTGAGCGGTGGTCGGGACTAGCGGGAGAACAAGAGACCCAGTACTTC. It codes for CAISERWSGLAGEQETQYF.

The chain carries TRBV2 and TRBJ2-1; D is unresolved. Trimming removed 8 bases at V and 9 bases at J, with 17 bases between. The V gene's germline CDR1 is SNHLY and CDR2 FYNNEI. CDR3 length equals 13 residues. This CDR3 is CASEPPWSREQFF. CDR3 nucleotides: TGTGCCAGCGAGCCCCCGTGGTCTCGTGAGCAGTTCTTC.

This chain joins TRBV28 and TRBJ2-4, with a possible D match to TRBD2 (6 bases). The V gene lost 5 bases and the J gene lost 4 bases, with 18 bases spanning the gap. Looked up from germline, CDR1 is MDHEN and CDR2 is SYDVKM. The CDR3 length is 16 residues. The CDR3 loop reads CASSHQNPGGKNIQYF. The CDR3 nucleotides are TGTGCCAGCAGTCACCAGAACCCCGGGGGAAAAAACATTCAGTACTTC.

V is TRBV28 and J is TRBJ2-7; TRBD1 matches at 8 bases. Losses at the gene ends were 7 bases for V and 7 bases for J; bases not matched to a gene: 21. This CDR3 has 17 amino acids. The germline V gene encodes CDR1 MDHEN and CDR2 SYDVKM. The DNA of the CDR3 is TGTGCCAGCAAGCGGACAGGGCTGAGGAGGGGGTCGGAGGAGCAGTACTTC. Its translation is CASKRTGLRRGSEEQYF.

This clone came up once. The gene calls are TRBV19 and TRBJ1-2, with 8 bases that match TRBD1. The CDR3 is 12 amino acids. Germline trimming cut 10 bases from V and 10 bases from J; bases unmatched to any gene: 11. Germline V gene lookup returns CDR1 LNHDA and CDR2 SQIVND (reference sequence). The CDR3: CATLYSTGAYTF. The CDR3 DNA is TGTGCCACCCTTTACTCGACAGGGGCCTACACCTTC.

The chain couples TRBV6-5 to TRBJ2-7, with D perhaps matching TRBD1 (5 bases). The CDR3 is 15 residues long. CDR1 is MNHEY, CDR2 SVGAGI, per germline. V lost 3 bases and J 3 bases, leaving 15 bases between the germline ends. The DNA for the CDR3 is TGTGCCAGCAGTTATGGGCCTAGACAGAGCTACGAGCAGTACTTC. Encoded protein: CASSYGPRQSYEQYF.

The chain links TRBV4-3 to TRBJ2-1; D is possibly TRBD2 (6 bases). There are 17 residues in the CDR3. With 0 bases removed from V and 0 bases from J, the gap between germline ends came to 12 bases. CDR1 and CDR2 from the germline V gene are LGHNA and YSLEER. CDR3 in DNA: TGCGCCAGCAGCCAAGATCTGGCGGGGAGCTCCTACAATGAGCAGTTCTTC. It encodes CASSQDLAGSSYNEQFF.

This clone was detected only once. The genes are TRBV27 and TRBJ1-6; no definite D call. Germline values: CDR1 MNHEY, CDR2 SMNVEV (reference sequence). The V end was cut by 0 bases, the J end by 10 bases, with 10 bases between. The CDR3 is made up of 14 amino acids. Here the CDR3 reads CASSLSPGFSPLHF. The DNA for the CDR3 is TGTGCCAGCAGTTTATCGCCGGGGTTCTCACCCCTCCACTTT.

The rearrangement joins TRBV7-3 to TRBJ1-1; D call uncertain. This CDR3 is 15 amino acids long. CDR1 and CDR2 from the germline V gene are SGHTA and FQGTGA. Trimming removed 4 bases at V and 1 base at J, with 13 bases between. The CDR3 loop is CASSSQAAGNTEAFF. DNA of the CDR3: TGTGCCAGCAGCTCTCAGGCGGCGGGGAACACTGAAGCTTTCTTT.

The gene calls are TRBV4-3 and TRBJ1-3; the D gene is possibly TRBD1 (5 bases). Trimming took 4 bases from V and 4 from J, leaving 11 bases between them. Germline-derived CDR1 and CDR2 are LGHNA and YSLEER. This CDR3 is 14 amino acids long. In DNA, the CDR3 is TGCGCCAGCAGCCTACGGGGGGAAGGAAACACCATATATTTT. Protein product: CASSLRGEGNTIYF.

The chain combines TRBV7-6 with TRBJ2-5, with 8 bases matching TRBD2. Germline lookup yields CDR1 SGHVS and CDR2 FNYEAQ. V was pared by 5 bases and J by 7 bases, with 9 bases of the junction left unmatched. The CDR3 is 14 residues long. The CDR3 DNA reads TGTGCCAGCAGCGTTAGCGGGACAAGAGGGACCCAGTACTTC. Translated, it gives CASSVSGTRGTQYF.

The chain uses TRBV2 and TRBJ2-3; TRBD1 agrees at 9 bases. J lost 1 base, V lost 3 bases, and 2 bases had no gene match. Germline V gene data show CDR1 as SNHLY and CDR2 as FYNNEI. The CDR3 runs 15 residues. Written as DNA, the CDR3 is TGTGCCAGCAGTGAGGGGGACAGGGGCACAGATACGCAGTATTTT. Translating gives CASSEGDRGTDTQYF.

This clone occurred a few times. The chain links TRBV10-3 to TRBJ1-2; 9 bases agree with TRBD1. CDR3 length equals 16 residues. V was pared by 7 bases and J by 0 bases, with 9 bases of the junction left unmatched. Germline CDR1 is ENHRY and CDR2 is SYGVKD. CDR3 residues: CAITHARQGANYGYTF. CDR3 nucleotide sequence: TGTGCCATCACGCATGCTCGACAGGGGGCTAACTATGGCTACACCTTC.

The chain uses TRBV18 and TRBJ1-1; D gene unclear. Germline CDR1 reads KGHSH; CDR2 reads LQKENI. The ends were cut back, 5 bases at V and 1 base at J, with 14 bases in the middle. CDR3 size: 15 residues. The CDR3 sequence is CASSFAGMGNTEAFF. The DNA of the CDR3 is TGTGCCAGCTCATTCGCGGGGATGGGGAACACTGAAGCTTTCTTT.

The chain has TRBV6-5 and TRBJ1-1, with D unresolved. The length of the CDR3 is 13 residues. V was cut by 6 bases and J by 6 bases, with 14 bases left in between. Germline V gives CDR1 MNHEY, CDR2 SVGAGI. CDR3: CASRRRGLAEAFF. CDR3 bases: TGTGCCAGCAGGCGGCGGGGTCTCGCTGAAGCTTTCTTT.

This clone was seen a single time. The CDR3 loop reads CSASHRAIAVGEQYF. In DNA form, the CDR3 reads TGCAGTGCTAGTCACAGGGCCATAGCAGTGGGGGAGCAGTACTTC. This rearrangement joins TRBV20-1 to TRBJ2-7; D possibly corresponds to TRBD1 (6 bases). CDR1 and CDR2 from the germline V gene are DFQATT and SNEGSKA (reference sequence). The V end lost 3 bases, the J end lost 7 bases, and 22 bases lay between the germline ends. This CDR3 is built from 15 residues.

The CDR3 protein is CATTARQGSYEQYF. The CDR3, as DNA: TGTGCCACCACTGCGCGACAGGGGTCGTACGAGCAGTACTTC. The chain joins TRBV2 to TRBJ2-7; 8 bases are shared with TRBD1. V lost 10 bases to trimming and J lost 4 bases; unmatched junction nucleotides: 12. This CDR3 contains 14 residues. The germline CDR1 and CDR2 sequences are SNHLY and FYNNEI.

V and J are TRBV27 and TRBJ2-1; D unclear. The CDR3 is 13 amino acids. The ends were cut back, 4 bases at V and 4 bases at J, with 8 bases in the middle. Germline V gene data show CDR1 as MNHEY and CDR2 as SMNVEV (reference sequence). The CDR3 here is CASSSVSYNEQFF. In DNA form, the CDR3 reads TGTGCCAGCAGTTCCGTTAGTTACAATGAGCAGTTCTTC.

The genes are TRBV19 and TRBJ2-7, with a weak D call TRBD2 (5 bases). The germline gives CDR1 LNHDA, CDR2 SQIVND (reference sequence). This CDR3 region has 15 residues. V lost 5 bases to trimming and J lost 0 bases, with 14 bases between them. DNA of the CDR3: TGTGCCAGTAGTTTCTCGGGTGGGAGCTCCTACGAGCAGTACTTC. This sequence encodes CASSFSGGSSYEQYF.

This chain connects TRBV7-2 to TRBJ2-2; D is uncertain. There are 14 residues in the CDR3. Germline V gene lookup returns CDR1 SGHTA and CDR2 FQGNSA. V was trimmed by 2 bases and J by 3 bases, leaving 7 bases between them. CDR3: CASSLRQYTGELFF. In DNA form, the CDR3 reads TGTGCCAGCAGCTTACGTCAGTACACCGGGGAGCTGTTTTTT.

The count of this clone is one. This chain connects TRBV14 to TRBJ2-2; 7 nucleotides line up with TRBD1. The CDR3 loop spans 14 amino acids. V shed 4 bases, J shed 6 bases, and the junction held 5 bases outside the gene matches. From germline, CDR1 is SGHDN and CDR2 FVKESK. This CDR3 is CASSLQGWAGELFF. The CDR3 DNA reads as TGTGCCAGCAGCCTACAGGGGTGGGCCGGGGAGCTGTTTTTT.

The chain joins TRBV30 to TRBJ1-1; no clear D. CDR1 is GTSNPN and CDR2 is SVGIG in the germline V gene (reference sequence). Trimming left V 0 bases short and J 0 bases short, with 8 bases between. The length of the CDR3 is 14 residues. The CDR3 DNA follows: TGTGCCTGGAGTGTAGGCAGGTTGAACACTGAAGCTTTCTTT. Protein: CAWSVGRLNTEAFF.

This chain's CDR3 is CASSPIAGGLYNEQFF. The DNA of the CDR3 is TGCGCCAGCAGTCCTATAGCGGGAGGGCTATACAATGAGCAGTTCTTC. The genes are TRBV4-3 and TRBJ2-1; 11 positions agree with TRBD2. This CDR3 comprises 16 residues. The germline V gene encodes CDR1 LGHNA and CDR2 YSLEER. V trimming: 6 bases; J trimming: 4 bases; junction bases outside the gene matches: 8.

This clone appeared once. The chain joins TRBV28 to TRBJ2-3; 10 bases are a match to TRBD2. The CDR3 spans 18 residues. The junction had 12 bases not matched to a gene; V was cut back by 5 bases and J by 1 base. The germline CDR1 and CDR2 sequences are MDHEN and SYDVKM. The CDR3 bases are TGTGCCAGCAGTGCAGCGGGGGTCCTAGCGGGAGGCACAGATACGCAGTATTTT. Protein: CASSAAGVLAGGTDTQYF.

The rearrangement joins TRBV6-5 to TRBJ1-2, with D possibly TRBD1 on 6 matching bases. CDR3 length: 13 residues. Germline loops: CDR1 MNHEY, CDR2 SVGAGI. Between the trimmed V and J ends, which lost 6 bases and 6 bases, there was a span of 14 bases. The CDR3 region is CASRAGGLDGYTF. The CDR3 nucleotides are TGTGCCAGCAGAGCCGGGGGGCTGGATGGCTACACCTTC.

The rearrangement links TRBV28 to TRBJ1-5; 7 nucleotides match TRBD1. The CDR3 is made up of 14 amino acids. V was clipped by 3 bases and J by 5 bases; unmatched bases: 4. Germline V CDR1 and CDR2: MDHEN, SYDVKM. The CDR3 sequence is CASSFYRGDQPQHF. CDR3 DNA sequence: TGTGCCAGCAGTTTTTACAGGGGAGATCAGCCCCAGCATTTT.

The chain couples TRBV6-2 or TRBV6-3 to TRBJ2-1; 7 nucleotides match TRBD2. V lost 0 bases to trimming and J lost 7 bases; unmatched junction nucleotides: 9. The CDR3 is 16 amino acids. Germline CDR1 is MNHEY and CDR2 is SVGEGT. The DNA for the CDR3 is TGTGCCAGCAGTTACTCGACGGGCGGGAGTAGTAATGAGCAGTTCTTC. Its translation is CASSYSTGGSSNEQFF.

The J gene is TRBJ2-1, the V gene TRBV24-1; 7 bases line up with TRBD1. V lost 5 bases to trimming and J lost 5 bases; unmatched junction nucleotides: 8. The CDR3 is 15 residues long. CDR1 and CDR2 (germline): KGHDR, SFDVKD. The CDR3 loop is CATSVGRGNNNEQFF. The CDR3 DNA follows: TGTGCCACCAGTGTTGGCAGGGGGAACAACAATGAGCAGTTCTTC.

The chain is built from TRBV11-2 and TRBJ2-1; TRBD2 matches 9 bases. CDR1 is SGHAT, CDR2 FQNNGV, per germline. V was pared by 4 bases and J by 9 bases, with 19 bases of the junction left unmatched. The CDR3 length is 18 residues. CDR3 in amino acids: CASSSGEHSGRYGGEQFF. CDR3 nucleotides: TGTGCCAGCAGCTCAGGGGAACATAGCGGGAGATATGGGGGTGAGCAGTTCTTC.

This chain connects TRBV10-3 to TRBJ2-1; 16 nucleotides agree with TRBD2. The CDR3 covers 15 residues. The germline CDR1 and CDR2 sequences are ENHRY and SYGVKD. Trimming cost V 6 bases and J 7 bases; bases outside gene matches: 3. The CDR3 bases are TGTGCCATCAGGGGACTAGCGGGAGGGGGGAATGAGCAGTTCTTC. It translates to CAIRGLAGGGNEQFF.